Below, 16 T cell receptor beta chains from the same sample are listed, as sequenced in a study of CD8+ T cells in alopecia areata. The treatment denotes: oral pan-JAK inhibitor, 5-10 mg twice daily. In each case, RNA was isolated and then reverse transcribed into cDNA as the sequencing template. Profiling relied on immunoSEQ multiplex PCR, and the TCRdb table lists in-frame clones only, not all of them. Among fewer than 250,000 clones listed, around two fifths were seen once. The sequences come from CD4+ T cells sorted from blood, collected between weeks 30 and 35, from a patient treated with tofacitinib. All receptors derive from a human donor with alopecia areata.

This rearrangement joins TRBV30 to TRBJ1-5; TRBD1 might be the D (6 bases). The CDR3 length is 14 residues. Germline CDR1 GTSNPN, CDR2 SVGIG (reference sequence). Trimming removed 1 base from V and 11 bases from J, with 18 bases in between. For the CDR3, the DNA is TGTGCCTGGAGTGGGGGCAGGGGCGAAAGGGCCCAGCATTTT. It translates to CAWSGGRGERAQHF.

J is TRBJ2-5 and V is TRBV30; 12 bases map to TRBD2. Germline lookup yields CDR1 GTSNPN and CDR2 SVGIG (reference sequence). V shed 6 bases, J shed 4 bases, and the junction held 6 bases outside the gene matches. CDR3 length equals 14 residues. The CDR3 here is CACELAGGAETQYF. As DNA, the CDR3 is TGTGCCTGCGAACTAGCGGGAGGCGCAGAGACCCAGTACTTC.

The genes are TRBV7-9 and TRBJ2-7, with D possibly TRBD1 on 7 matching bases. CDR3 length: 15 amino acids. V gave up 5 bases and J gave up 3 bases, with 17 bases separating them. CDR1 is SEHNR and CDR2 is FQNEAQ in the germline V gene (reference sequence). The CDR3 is CASSLRAGGFYEQYF. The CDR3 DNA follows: TGTGCCAGCAGCCTGAGGGCAGGGGGGTTCTACGAGCAGTACTTC.

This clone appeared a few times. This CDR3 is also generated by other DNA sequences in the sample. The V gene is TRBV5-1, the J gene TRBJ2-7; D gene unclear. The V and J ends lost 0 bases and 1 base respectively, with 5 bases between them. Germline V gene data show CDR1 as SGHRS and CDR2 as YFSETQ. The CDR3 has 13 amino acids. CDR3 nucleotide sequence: TGCGCCAGCAGCTTGGTGCGTTCCTACGAGCAGTACTTC. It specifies CASSLVRSYEQYF.

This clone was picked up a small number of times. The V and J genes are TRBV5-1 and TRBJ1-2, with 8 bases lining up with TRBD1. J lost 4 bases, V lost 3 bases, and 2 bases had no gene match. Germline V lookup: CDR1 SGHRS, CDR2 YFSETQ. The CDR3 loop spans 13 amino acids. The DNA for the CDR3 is TGCGCCAGCAGCTCGGGACAGGCCTATGGCTACACCTTC. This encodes CASSSGQAYGYTF.

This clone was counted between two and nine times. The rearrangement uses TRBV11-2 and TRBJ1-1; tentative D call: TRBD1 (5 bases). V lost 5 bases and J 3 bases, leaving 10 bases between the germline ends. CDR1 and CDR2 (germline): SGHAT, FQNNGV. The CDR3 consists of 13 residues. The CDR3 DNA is TGTGCCAGCAGCGCCCAGGGTTACACTGAAGCTTTCTTT. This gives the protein CASSAQGYTEAFF.

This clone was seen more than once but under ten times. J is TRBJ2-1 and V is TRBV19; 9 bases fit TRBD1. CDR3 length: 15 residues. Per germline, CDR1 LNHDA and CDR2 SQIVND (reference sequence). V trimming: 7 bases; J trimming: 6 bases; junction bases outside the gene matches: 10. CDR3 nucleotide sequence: TGTGCCAGTACCCCGACAGGGGGGACCGCCAATGAGCAGTTCTTC. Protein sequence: CASTPTGGTANEQFF.

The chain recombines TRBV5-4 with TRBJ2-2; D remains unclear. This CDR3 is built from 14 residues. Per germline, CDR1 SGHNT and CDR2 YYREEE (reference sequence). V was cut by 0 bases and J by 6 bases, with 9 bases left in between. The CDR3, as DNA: TGTGCCAGCAGCTTGGTGGTTCCGCCCGGGGAGCTGTTTTTT. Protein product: CASSLVVPPGELFF.

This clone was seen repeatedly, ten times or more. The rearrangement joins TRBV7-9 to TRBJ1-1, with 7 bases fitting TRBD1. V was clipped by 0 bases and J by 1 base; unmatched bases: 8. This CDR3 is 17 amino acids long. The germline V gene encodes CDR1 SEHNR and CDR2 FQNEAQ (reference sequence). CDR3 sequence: CASSLALAGGGNTEAFF. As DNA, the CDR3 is TGTGCCAGCAGCTTAGCCTTGGCAGGGGGAGGGAACACTGAAGCTTTCTTT.

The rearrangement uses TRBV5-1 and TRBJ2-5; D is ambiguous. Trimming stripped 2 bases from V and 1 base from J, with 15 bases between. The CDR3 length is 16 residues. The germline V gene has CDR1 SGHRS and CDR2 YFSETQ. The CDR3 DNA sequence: TGCGCCAGCAGCTTACCCCAACTGGGCGGCCAAGAGACCCAGTACTTC. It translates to CASSLPQLGGQETQYF.

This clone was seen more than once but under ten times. CDR3 in DNA: TGTGCCAGCAGCCCCCGCTCCTACAATGAGCAGTTCTTC. Translating it yields CASSPRSYNEQFF. The V call is TRBV11-2, the J call TRBJ2-1, with D unclear. Between the trimmed V and J ends, which lost 5 bases and 0 bases, there was a span of 5 bases. The CDR3 extends over 13 amino acids. Germline V lookup: CDR1 SGHAT, CDR2 FQNNGV.

The CDR3 protein is CAWSYKSSYNEQFF. Written as DNA, the CDR3 is TGTGCCTGGAGTTACAAGAGCTCCTACAATGAGCAGTTCTTC. The chain couples TRBV30 to TRBJ2-1; D is ambiguous. The CDR3 spans 14 residues. V gave up 2 bases and J gave up 0 bases, with 8 bases separating them. CDR1 and CDR2 (germline): GTSNPN, SVGIG (reference sequence).

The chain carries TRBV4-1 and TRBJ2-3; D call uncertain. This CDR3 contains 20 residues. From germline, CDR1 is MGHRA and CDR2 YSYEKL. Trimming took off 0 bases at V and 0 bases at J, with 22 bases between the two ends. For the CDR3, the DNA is TGCGCCAGCAGCCAAGATGTGTCTATTCGAAGGGTTGAAAGCACAGATACGCAGTATTTT. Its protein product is CASSQDVSIRRVESTDTQYF.

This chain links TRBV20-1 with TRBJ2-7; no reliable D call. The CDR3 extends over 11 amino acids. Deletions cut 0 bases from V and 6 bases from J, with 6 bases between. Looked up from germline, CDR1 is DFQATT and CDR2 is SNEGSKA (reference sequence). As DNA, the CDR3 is TGCAGTGCTAGAGATGGCCTCGAGCAGTACTTC. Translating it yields CSARDGLEQYF.

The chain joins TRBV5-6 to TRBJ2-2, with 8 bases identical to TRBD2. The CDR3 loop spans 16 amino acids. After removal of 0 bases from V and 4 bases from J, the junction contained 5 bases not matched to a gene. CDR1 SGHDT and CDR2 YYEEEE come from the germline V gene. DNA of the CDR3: TGTGCCAGCAGCTTGGGGCTAGCGGGTACCACCGGGGAGCTGTTTTTT. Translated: CASSLGLAGTTGELFF.

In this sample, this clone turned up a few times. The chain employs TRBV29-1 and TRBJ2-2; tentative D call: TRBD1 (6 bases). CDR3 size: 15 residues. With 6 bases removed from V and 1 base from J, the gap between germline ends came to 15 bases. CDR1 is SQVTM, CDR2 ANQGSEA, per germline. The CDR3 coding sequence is TGCAGCGTGGGTAGGACAGCAGAGAACACCGGGGAGCTGTTTTTT. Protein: CSVGRTAENTGELFF.